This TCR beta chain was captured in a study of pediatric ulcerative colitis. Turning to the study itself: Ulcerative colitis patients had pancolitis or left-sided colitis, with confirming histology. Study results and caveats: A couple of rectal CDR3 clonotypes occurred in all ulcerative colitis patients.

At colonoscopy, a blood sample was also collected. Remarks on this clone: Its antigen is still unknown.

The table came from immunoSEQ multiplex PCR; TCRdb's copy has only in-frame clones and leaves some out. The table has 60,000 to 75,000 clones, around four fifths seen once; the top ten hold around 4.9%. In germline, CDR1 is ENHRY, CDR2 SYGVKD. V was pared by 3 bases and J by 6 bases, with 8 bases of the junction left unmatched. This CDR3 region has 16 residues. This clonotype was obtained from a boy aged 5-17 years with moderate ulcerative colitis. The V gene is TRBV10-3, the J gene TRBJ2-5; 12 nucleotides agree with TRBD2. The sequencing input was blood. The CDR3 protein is CAISDRLAGARKTQYF. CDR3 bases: TGTGCCATCAGTGACCGACTAGCGGGGGCGAGGAAGACCCAGTACTTC.